This T cell receptor (beta chain) was identified during a study of cytomegalovirus exposure and HLA in healthy donors. General study findings and limits: The study recorded 150 to 200 TCR beta chains that were cytomegalovirus-associated. Common viral pathogens seemed to be connected with several of the most significant clusters, according to a later analysis. Association with HLA alleles at 0.05 false discovery rate was found for 16,951 TCR beta sequences in a later analysis.

The PCR was carried out with 60 Vbeta primers and 13 Jbeta primers. Profiled with immunoSEQ multiplex PCR; TCRdb holds only in-frame clones, not every one. This sample yields about 190,000 clones, of which around 85% are seen a single time; 1% belongs to the top ten. Losses at the gene ends were 0 bases for V and 5 bases for J; bases not matched to a gene: 6. The CDR3 contains 15 residues. Germline V CDR1 and CDR2: SGDLS, YYNGEE. This clone was observed once. The antigen remains unidentified. This clonotype was sampled from a boy younger than 10 in good health and CMV-seronegative. This chain uses TRBV9 with TRBJ2-7; 9 nucleotides match TRBD2. Sequenced material: PBMCs. CDR3 sequence (DNA): TGTGCCAGCAGCGTAGGCGGGAGGGCCTGGGACGAGCAGTACTTC. It translates to CASSVGGRAWDEQYF.